One sample yielded the 30 T cell receptor beta chains listed below, sequenced in a study of blood T cell repertoires in COVID-19. The method was immunoSEQ multiplex PCR; TCRdb's version includes in-frame clones alone and lacks a portion of them. This sample has some 320,000 clones, with about 82% found just once. Input material: peripheral blood. These receptors came from a human donor in a cohort sampled during active COVID-19.

The rearrangement joins TRBV6-6 to TRBJ2-7, with 8 bases that match TRBD1. Germline assignment: CDR1 MNHNY and CDR2 SVGAGI (reference sequence). This CDR3 has 15 residues. After removal of 2 bases from V and 0 bases from J, the junction contained 3 bases not matched to a gene. The CDR3 sequence is CASSYGTGFSYEQYF. The CDR3 DNA follows: TGTGCCAGCAGTTACGGGACAGGCTTCTCCTACGAGCAGTACTTC.

The chain employs TRBV24-1 and TRBJ2-2; 7 bases are a match to TRBD1. The V segment lost 3 bases and the J segment 0 bases; nucleotides outside the gene matches: 6. Germline values: CDR1 KGHDR, CDR2 SFDVKD. The CDR3 has 17 residues. CDR3 in amino acids: CATSDEGAVANTGELFF. As DNA, the CDR3 is TGTGCCACCAGTGATGAGGGGGCTGTCGCGAACACCGGGGAGCTGTTTTTT.

V is TRBV13 and J is TRBJ2-7; 8 positions agree with TRBD1. The V gene's germline CDR1 is PRHDT and CDR2 FYEKMQ (reference sequence). The length of the CDR3 is 14 residues. Trimming at V came to 3 bases and at J to 3 bases, leaving 4 bases not matched to a gene. The CDR3 here is CASSLTGEDYEQYF. DNA for the CDR3: TGTGCCAGCAGCTTGACAGGGGAGGACTACGAGCAGTACTTC.

The V and J genes are TRBV19 and TRBJ1-5; TRBD1 agrees at 9 bases. CDR1 and CDR2 from the germline V gene are LNHDA and SQIVND (reference sequence). The CDR3 is 17 amino acids. V lost 3 bases and J lost 1; bases outside the gene matches: 7. The CDR3 protein is CASSMGQGWESNQPQHF. The DNA of the CDR3 is TGTGCCAGTAGTATGGGACAGGGATGGGAGAGCAATCAGCCCCAGCATTTT.

The CDR3 loop is CASSQSGQKPYNEQFF. The DNA of the CDR3 is TGTGCCAGCAGCCAATCCGGACAGAAACCCTACAATGAGCAGTTCTTC. The J gene is TRBJ2-1, the V gene TRBV5-4; D is possibly TRBD1 (6 bases). The CDR3 runs to 16 residues. Trimming left V 4 bases short and J 2 bases short, with 16 bases between. Germline CDR1 and CDR2: SGHNT and YYREEE (reference sequence).

The chain uses TRBV1 and TRBJ1-5; TRBD1 was called by the table and not checked on the DNA. TRBV1 constitutes a pseudogene. The CDR3 consists of 21 residues. For the CDR3, the DNA is TGCACCAGCAGCCAAAGACCTTATCCGGGACAGGGCACCTATAGCAATCAGCCCCAGCATTTT. The encoded protein is CTSSQRPYPGQGTYSNQPQHF.

The rearrangement links TRBV6-6 to TRBJ1-2, with unresolved D. V lost 5 bases, J lost 0 bases, and 16 bases lay in between. The CDR3 has 16 amino acids. Germline CDR1 reads MNHNY; CDR2 reads SVGAGI (reference sequence). As DNA, the CDR3 is TGTGCCAGCAGTCCCGGCCGGCAGGAGGCTAACTATGGCTACACCTTC. Translating gives CASSPGRQEANYGYTF.

This chain links TRBV7-2 with TRBJ2-5; 8 bases map to TRBD2. This CDR3 comprises 14 residues. J lost 5 bases, V lost 1 base, and 3 bases had no gene match. Per the germline V gene, CDR1 is SGHTA and CDR2 is FQGNSA. CDR3 DNA: TGTGCCAGCAGCTTAGTCAGACTAGCGGAGACCCAGTACTTC. Its translation is CASSLVRLAETQYF.

J is TRBJ1-1 and V is TRBV19; D might be TRBD1 (5 bases). This CDR3 comprises 13 residues. Germline V gene sequence: CDR1 LNHDA, CDR2 SQIVND (reference sequence). Trimming shortened V by 5 bases and J by 6 bases, and 13 bases separated the two germline ends. As DNA, the CDR3 is TGTGCCAGTAGTCCTCGCTGGGGGGCTGAAGCTTTCTTT. This encodes CASSPRWGAEAFF.

V usage is TRBV9 and J usage is TRBJ2-2; 7 bases match TRBD1. The CDR3 is 15 residues long. Looked up from germline, CDR1 is SGDLS and CDR2 is YYNGEE. The J segment lost 4 bases and the V segment lost 0 bases, leaving 3 bases of the junction unmatched. CDR3 region: CASSVASGGTGELFF. CDR3 sequence (DNA): TGTGCCAGCAGCGTAGCTTCAGGGGGCACCGGGGAGCTGTTTTTT.

This chain joins TRBV7-6 and TRBJ2-5; perhaps TRBD2 as D (6 bases). The germline V gene has CDR1 SGHVS and CDR2 FNYEAQ. Trimming removed 4 bases at V and 5 bases at J, with 17 bases between. This CDR3 spans 15 amino acids. The DNA of the CDR3 is TGTGCCAGCAGCTCACAGTTCGGGGGTTCGGAGACCCAGTACTTC. This translates into CASSSQFGGSETQYF.

V gene TRBV7-9 combines with J gene TRBJ1-3, with 8 bases identical to TRBD1. The CDR3 runs to 14 residues. The germline V gene has CDR1 SEHNR and CDR2 FQNEAQ (reference sequence). V was pared by 5 bases and J by 4 bases, with 4 bases of the junction left unmatched. CDR3 sequence: CASSEQGGGNTIYF. The CDR3 bases are TGTGCCAGCAGCGAACAGGGGGGCGGAAACACCATATATTTT.

This clone was found a few times. This chain joins TRBV7-2 and TRBJ2-1; 7 positions agree with TRBD2. V lost 2 bases, J lost 7 bases, and 2 bases stayed unmatched. The CDR3 runs to 13 residues. Germline V gene sequence: CDR1 SGHTA, CDR2 FQGNSA. This CDR3 is CASSLWGGNEQFF. CDR3 bases: TGTGCCAGCAGCTTATGGGGGGGGAATGAGCAGTTCTTC.

This clone was counted a single time. This sequence joins TRBV5-4 and TRBJ1-2, with 9 bases lining up with TRBD1. CDR1 SGHNT and CDR2 YYREEE come from the germline V gene (reference sequence). This CDR3 contains 14 residues. V was clipped by 0 bases and J by 8 bases; unmatched bases: 5. As DNA, the CDR3 is TGTGCCAGCAGCTTGGACAGGGGGCTCGAAGGCTACACCTTC. It codes for CASSLDRGLEGYTF.

This chain links TRBV18 with TRBJ1-6, with no clear D. Germline lookup yields CDR1 KGHSH and CDR2 LQKENI. The CDR3 runs to 16 residues. V shed 1 base and J shed 0 bases, with 7 bases lying between them. Here the CDR3 DNA reads TGTGCCAGCTCACCACTAGCGAGCTCCTATAATTCACCCCTCCACTTT. It translates to CASSPLASSYNSPLHF.

V gene TRBV5-4 combines with J gene TRBJ2-1, with D perhaps TRBD1 (6 bases). The CDR3 loop spans 17 amino acids. Germline V gene data show CDR1 as SGHNT and CDR2 as YYREEE (reference sequence). Trimming cost V 3 bases and J 0 bases, with 16 bases left between them. CDR3 in DNA: TGTGCCAGCAGCTCCGACACAGGGATCCGCTCCTACAATGAGCAGTTCTTC. As protein: CASSSDTGIRSYNEQFF. Looking up the rest from reference TRBV5-4 and TRBJ2-1 gives the full variable domain: ETGVTQSPTHLIKTRGQQVTLRCSSQSGHNTVSWYQQALGQGPQFIFQYYREEENGRGNFPPRFSGLQFPNYSSELNVNALELDDSALYLCASSSDTGIRSYNEQFFGPGTRLTVL.

This chain joins TRBV6-5 and TRBJ1-4; 7 nucleotides match TRBD1. CDR1 and CDR2 (germline): MNHEY, SVGAGI. Unmatched junction bases numbered 10, after V lost 4 bases and J lost 8 bases. This CDR3 comprises 15 residues. The chain's CDR3 is CASSFNTGVQEKLFF. The CDR3 bases are TGTGCCAGCAGTTTCAATACAGGGGTTCAGGAAAAACTGTTTTTT.

This rearrangement joins TRBV5-4 to TRBJ1-2; no clear D. With 2 bases removed from V and 7 bases from J, the gap between germline ends came to 12 bases. This CDR3 contains 13 residues. Per the germline V gene, CDR1 is SGHNT and CDR2 is YYREEE (reference sequence). Here the CDR3 DNA reads TGTGCCAGCAGCTTTGACTCGAGGGTTGGCTACACCTTC. It is translated as CASSFDSRVGYTF.

V usage is TRBV7-6 and J usage is TRBJ2-3; tentative D call: TRBD1 (6 bases). Germline values: CDR1 SGHVS, CDR2 FNYEAQ. The CDR3 runs 15 residues. The V and J ends lost 3 bases and 4 bases respectively, with 14 bases between them. The CDR3 region has the DNA TGTGCCAGCAGCTTTCTCGATACAGGGTCAGATACGCAGTATTTT. Encoded protein: CASSFLDTGSDTQYF.

This chain connects TRBV3-1 (or the pseudogene TRBV3-2) to TRBJ2-2; 8 nucleotides line up with TRBD2. Germline V gene data show CDR1 as LGHDT and CDR2 as YNNKEL (reference sequence). This CDR3 spans 16 amino acids. With 1 base clipped from V and 6 bases from J, the junction kept 7 bases outside the gene matches. The CDR3 loop reads CASSQGSGGHAGELFF. The CDR3 DNA reads as TGTGCCAGCAGCCAAGGTTCGGGGGGGCATGCCGGGGAGCTGTTTTTT.

V usage is TRBV4-1 and J usage is TRBJ1-4, with D possibly TRBD1 on 5 matching bases. The germline V gene has CDR1 MGHRA and CDR2 YSYEKL. The germline V and J ends were trimmed by 3 bases and 3 bases, with 11 bases remaining between them. The CDR3 is 15 residues long. CDR3 residues: CASSHFMGPNEKLFF. In nucleotides, the CDR3 is TGCGCCAGCAGCCATTTCATGGGGCCTAATGAAAAACTGTTTTTT.

V gene TRBV27 combines with J gene TRBJ1-1, with 10 bases that match TRBD1. Per the germline V gene, CDR1 is MNHEY and CDR2 is SMNVEV (reference sequence). The CDR3 covers 19 residues. Trimming removed 6 bases from V and 1 base from J; junction bases left unmatched: 17. The CDR3 region has the DNA TGTGCCAGCAGACGGGACAGGGGCGAATTGACTCAATGGAACACTGAAGCTTTCTTT. Amino acids: CASRRDRGELTQWNTEAFF.

The rearrangement uses TRBV5-4 and TRBJ2-5, with D perhaps matching TRBD1 (6 bases). Germline CDR1 reads SGHNT; CDR2 reads YYREEE (reference sequence). V lost 3 bases and J 5 bases, leaving 17 bases between the germline ends. The CDR3 length is 15 residues. CDR3 DNA sequence: TGTGCCAGCAGCTCGATAGGGGGTTGGGAGGAGACCCAGTACTTC. It encodes CASSSIGGWEETQYF.

The rearrangement links TRBV18 to TRBJ1-1, with a possible D match to TRBD1 (5 bases). Germline CDR1 is KGHSH and CDR2 is LQKENI. The CDR3 consists of 15 residues. Deletions cut 1 base from V and 4 bases from J, with 13 bases between. The CDR3 nucleotides read TGTGCCAGCTCACCACTAGGGGATGTGGGCACTGAAGCTTTCTTT. This encodes CASSPLGDVGTEAFF. Filled out from reference TRBV18 and TRBJ1-1, the complete variable domain reads NAGVMQNPRHLVRRRGQEARLRCSPMKGHSHVYWYRQLPEEGLKFMVYLQKENIIDESGMPKERFSAEFPKEGPSILRIQQVVRGDSAAYFCASSPLGDVGTEAFFGQGTRLTVV.

The gene calls are TRBV5-1 and TRBJ2-3; 11 positions agree with TRBD2. V lost 0 bases to trimming and J lost 0 bases; unmatched junction nucleotides: 6. Germline lookup yields CDR1 SGHRS and CDR2 YFSETQ. This CDR3 region has 18 residues. The CDR3 DNA follows: TGCGCCAGCAGCTTGGCCGGCCTAGCGGGGGGAAGCACAGATACGCAGTATTTT. Translated, it gives CASSLAGLAGGSTDTQYF. Combining the CDR3 with reference TRBV5-1 and TRBJ2-3 gives the whole variable domain KAGVTQTPRYLIKTRGQQVTLSCSPISGHRSVSWYQQTPGQGLQFLFEYFSETQRNKGNFPGRFSGRQFSNSRSEMNVSTLELGDSALYLCASSLAGLAGGSTDTQYFGPGTRLTVL.

The rearrangement uses TRBV6-5 and TRBJ2-1; tentative D call: TRBD1 (5 bases). The germline V and J ends were trimmed by 3 bases and 10 bases, with 13 bases remaining between them. The germline CDR1 and CDR2 sequences are MNHEY and SVGAGI. The CDR3 loop spans 13 amino acids. In DNA form, the CDR3 reads TGTGCCAGCAGTTATCGAACGTCAGGGGAGCAGTTCTTC. Residues: CASSYRTSGEQFF.

The chain has TRBV10-1 and TRBJ2-1, with 7 bases fitting TRBD2. Per the germline V gene, CDR1 is WNHNN and CDR2 is SYGVQD (reference sequence). J was trimmed by 6 bases and V by 6 bases; bases with no gene match: 5. The CDR3 runs 13 residues. For the CDR3, the DNA is TGCGCCAGCAGCCTCGAGCGGGGCAATGAGCAGTTCTTC. It yields the protein CASSLERGNEQFF.

J is TRBJ2-1 and V is TRBV5-1; D possibly corresponds to TRBD1 (5 bases). From germline, CDR1 is SGHRS and CDR2 YFSETQ. The V end was cut by 2 bases, the J end by 3 bases, with 6 bases between. CDR3 length: 13 residues. DNA of the CDR3: TGCGCCAGCAGCTTTGACAGCTACAATGAGCAGTTCTTC. Translating it yields CASSFDSYNEQFF.

This chain uses TRBV19 with TRBJ1-1; perhaps TRBD1 as D (5 bases). The length of the CDR3 is 18 residues. Trimming removed 0 bases at V and 5 bases at J, with 22 bases between. CDR1 and CDR2 (germline): LNHDA, SQIVND (reference sequence). The CDR3 sequence is CASSIDLGVRGVGTEAFF. CDR3 DNA sequence: TGTGCCAGTAGTATAGATCTGGGGGTGCGGGGGGTAGGTACTGAAGCTTTCTTT.

The rearrangement links TRBV5-1 to TRBJ2-1; 9 nucleotides agree with TRBD2. The trim removed 4 bases at V and 4 bases at J, leaving 12 bases unmatched. The CDR3 has 17 residues. The germline CDR1 and CDR2 sequences are SGHRS and YFSETQ. This CDR3 is CASSPYKGGGAYNEQFF. The DNA of the CDR3 is TGCGCCAGCAGCCCGTATAAGGGCGGGGGGGCTTACAATGAGCAGTTCTTC. Supplemented by reference TRBV5-1 and TRBJ2-1, the full variable domain reads KAGVTQTPRYLIKTRGQQVTLSCSPISGHRSVSWYQQTPGQGLQFLFEYFSETQRNKGNFPGRFSGRQFSNSRSEMNVSTLELGDSALYLCASSPYKGGGAYNEQFFGPGTRLTVL.